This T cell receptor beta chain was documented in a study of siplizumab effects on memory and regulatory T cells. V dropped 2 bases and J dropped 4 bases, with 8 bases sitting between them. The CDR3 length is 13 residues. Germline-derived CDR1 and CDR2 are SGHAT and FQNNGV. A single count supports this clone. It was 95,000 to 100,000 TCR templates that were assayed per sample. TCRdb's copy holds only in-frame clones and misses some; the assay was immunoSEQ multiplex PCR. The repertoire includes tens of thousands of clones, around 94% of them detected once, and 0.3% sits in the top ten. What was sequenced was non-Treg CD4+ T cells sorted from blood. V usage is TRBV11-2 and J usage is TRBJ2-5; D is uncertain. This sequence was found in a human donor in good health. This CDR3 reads CASSLMQVETQYF. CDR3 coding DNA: TGTGCCAGCAGCTTAATGCAGGTAGAGACCCAGTACTTC. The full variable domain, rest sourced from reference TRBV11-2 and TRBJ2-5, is EAGVAQSPRYKIIEKRQSVAFWCNPISGHATLYWYQQILGQGPKLLIQFQNNGVVDDSQLPKDRFSAERLKGVDSTLKIQPAKLEDSAVYLCASSLMQVETQYFGPGTRLLVL.